Shown below are 13 T cell receptor beta chains from a single sample sequenced in a study of T cells in Graves' hyperthyroidism and ophthalmopathy. Amplification yielded TCR beta CDR3 regions, with RNA transcripts as the source. TCR CDR3 underwent first-round RT-PCR with the HTBI primer set. Each CDR3 protein is one row after TCRdb ran MiXCR on the multiplex PCR reads. The sample shows about half a million distinct CDR3 sequences, more than 15% of them seen only once. Source material: blood. The receptors derive from a woman aged 25-40 years with Graves' ophthalmopathy.

The sample holds many counts of this clonotype. CDR3 coding DNA: TGTGCCAGCAGCTTAGGACCCTCGGAGCGGGAGGGCCATGAGCAGTTCTTC. Translation: CASSLGPSEREGHEQFF. The chain uses TRBV11-3 and TRBJ2-1; 10 nucleotides line up with TRBD2. Trimming took 1 base from V and 8 from J; bases not matched to a gene: 11. This CDR3 spans 17 amino acids. CDR1 and CDR2 from the germline V gene are SGHNT and YENEEA.

This clonotype was recorded once. The J gene is TRBJ2-7, the V gene TRBV7-9, with TRBD2 matching 13 bases. This CDR3 is 18 amino acids long. Germline V gene sequence: CDR1 SEHNR, CDR2 FQNEAQ (reference sequence). The V and J ends lost 4 bases and 0 bases, in that order; junction bases with no gene match: 9. As DNA, the CDR3 is TGTGCCAGCAGCTCGAGCCTGGGACTAGCGGGGAGCTCCTACGAGCAGTACTTC. Its translation: CASSSSLGLAGSSYEQYF.

This clonotype was counted a few times. No conserved phenylalanine or tryptophan is present at the end of the CDR3, so a read error is the likely explanation. This chain links TRBV6-2 or TRBV6-3 with TRBJ1-1; weak D call: TRBD1 (5 bases). V lost 6 bases and J lost 5, with 22 bases in between. CDR3 size: 16 residues. From germline, CDR1 is MNHEY and CDR2 SVGEGT. The CDR3, as DNA: TGTGCCAGCAGCCCCCGCCCGAGATGGGGGAGGACTGAAGCTTTCCTT. Residues: CASSPRPRWGRTEAFL.

The chain has TRBV27 and TRBJ1-5, with D perhaps matching TRBD1 (5 bases). The CDR3 has 19 amino acids. V dropped 1 base and J dropped 4 bases, with 23 bases sitting between them. The germline V gene encodes CDR1 MNHEY and CDR2 SMNVEV (reference sequence). The CDR3 reads CASSLYGGRGRAENQPQHF. DNA of the CDR3: TGTGCCAGCAGTTTATATGGGGGAAGGGGCAGGGCGGAGAATCAGCCCCAGCATTTT.

This chain uses TRBV29-1 with TRBJ2-3; 8 nucleotides match TRBD2. Germline trimming cut 6 bases from V and 1 base from J; bases unmatched to any gene: 9. The CDR3 totals 15 residues. Germline values: CDR1 SQVTM, CDR2 ANQGSEA. This chain's CDR3 is CSVGKREKGTDTQYF. CDR3 DNA: TGCAGCGTCGGCAAGCGGGAGAAGGGCACAGATACGCAGTATTTT.

This clonotype has a handful of counts. The genes are TRBV7-2 and TRBJ2-5, with D possibly TRBD2 on 5 matching bases. This CDR3 is 13 amino acids long. V was shortened by 3 bases and J by 5 bases, with 10 bases between the two germline ends. Germline CDR1 reads SGHTA; CDR2 reads FQGNSA. The chain's CDR3 is CASSLQWRETQYF. The CDR3 region has the DNA TGTGCCAGCAGCTTGCAATGGAGGGAGACCCAGTACTTC.

This clonotype was detected many times. The chain links TRBV30 to TRBJ1-1; a weak D match, TRBD1 (5 bases). Trimming cost V 7 bases and J 5 bases, with 17 bases left between them. The germline V gene encodes CDR1 GTSNPN and CDR2 SVGIG (reference sequence). This CDR3 spans 13 amino acids. This chain's CDR3 is CASTQVGGTEAFF. The CDR3 DNA follows: TGTGCCTCCACCCAGGTCGGGGGGACTGAAGCTTTCTTT.

Ten or more counts support this clonotype. The genes are TRBV27 and TRBJ2-1, with D possibly matching TRBD2 (5 bases). Germline-derived CDR1 and CDR2 are MNHEY and SMNVEV (reference sequence). The CDR3 is 13 amino acids. Trimming removed 5 bases at V and 4 bases at J, with 9 bases between. CDR3 in amino acids: CASSIASYNEQFF. CDR3 bases: TGTGCCAGCAGTATAGCGAGTTACAATGAGCAGTTCTTC.

This clonotype was observed many times. J is TRBJ1-4 and V is TRBV20-1; TRBD1 agrees at 7 bases. This CDR3 is 13 amino acids long. Germline CDR1 reads DFQATT; CDR2 reads SNEGSKA (reference sequence). V shed 5 bases and J 5 bases; nucleotides not matched to a gene: 5. The CDR3 reads CSAHRQGNEKLFF. The CDR3 region has the DNA TGCAGTGCTCATAGACAGGGAAATGAAAAACTGTTTTTT.

This clonotype has at least ten counts. V gene TRBV6-2 or TRBV6-3 combines with J gene TRBJ2-3, with 8 nucleotides matching TRBD2. The V and J ends lost 2 bases and 1 base, in that order; junction bases with no gene match: 11. This CDR3 spans 18 amino acids. Per the germline V gene, CDR1 is MNHEY and CDR2 is SVGEGT. CDR3: CASSYRRSGRSGTDTQYF. For the CDR3, the DNA is TGTGCCAGCAGTTACCGGCGGAGCGGGAGAAGCGGCACAGATACGCAGTATTTT.

J is TRBJ1-3 and V is TRBV12-3 or TRBV12-4, with D uncertain. Trimming took off 0 bases at V and 2 bases at J, with 5 bases between the two ends. The CDR3 is 14 amino acids. This chain's CDR3 is CASSLAPAGNTIYF. CDR3 sequence (DNA): TGTGCCAGCAGTTTAGCGCCTGCTGGAAACACCATATATTTT.

The J gene is TRBJ2-1, the V gene TRBV6-1, with a possible D match to TRBD2 (5 bases). This CDR3 comprises 15 residues. Trimming removed 8 bases from V and 0 bases from J, with 14 bases in between. Germline V lookup: CDR1 MNHNS, CDR2 SASEGT. The CDR3 DNA is TGTGCCAGCGGAAAGGGAGTCGGCTCCTACAATGAGCAGTTCTTC. This encodes CASGKGVGSYNEQFF.

This clonotype came up many times. This chain uses TRBV6-2 or TRBV6-3 with TRBJ2-1; 14 bases are a match to TRBD2. This CDR3 has 17 amino acids. The V gene's germline CDR1 is MNHEY and CDR2 SVGEGT. With 4 bases clipped from V and 10 bases from J, the junction kept 12 bases outside the gene matches. CDR3: CASSSITGTSGSIEQFF. The CDR3 nucleotides read TGTGCCAGCAGTTCAATTACCGGGACTAGCGGGAGCATCGAGCAGTTCTTC.